Given below is one T cell receptor beta chain in context. This study enrolled people aged 18 to 89 from under 25 US geographic areas. The germline V and J ends were trimmed by 1 base and 7 bases, with 16 bases remaining between them. CDR3 length equals 15 residues. Germline assignment: CDR1 SGHRS and CDR2 YFSETQ. The sample belongs to a study of blood T cell repertoires in COVID-19. Study-level background: COVID-19 samples from acute and convalescent phases originated in the United States, Italy and Spain. From T cells, B-cell-depleted T cells, or PBMCs came the material, which was cDNA or gDNA.

The method was immunoSEQ multiplex PCR; TCRdb's version includes in-frame clones alone and lacks a portion of them. The sample carries around 150,000 clones, about four fifths recorded once. The receptor comes from a woman between 50 and 59 years old with acute COVID-19. Sequenced: PBMCs or T cells enriched from blood (not recorded which). The rearrangement joins TRBV5-1 to TRBJ2-3; D possibly corresponds to TRBD2 (5 bases). The CDR3 loop is CASSLWTGSGNTQYF. For the CDR3, the DNA is TGCGCCAGCAGCTTGTGGACGGGGTCGGGGAATACGCAGTATTTT. The full variable domain, in which reference TRBV5-1 and TRBJ2-3 provide the parts outside the CDR3, is KAGVTQTPRYLIKTRGQQVTLSCSPISGHRSVSWYQQTPGQGLQFLFEYFSETQRNKGNFPGRFSGRQFSNSRSEMNVSTLELGDSALYLCASSLWTGSGNTQYFGPGTRLTVL.